The rows below give T cell receptor beta chains drawn from one sample of a study of cytomegalovirus exposure and HLA in healthy donors. Some clones are missing from TCRdb's copy, which holds only in-frame ones; the method was immunoSEQ multiplex PCR. The sample includes under 85,000 clones, more than 75% seen only once; the top ten take 2.5% to 3.5%. Material: PBMCs. The receptors come from a young man in good health and CMV-seronegative. CDR3s leave out the opening cysteine and the closing phenylalanine or tryptophan.

CDR3aa	v_gene	j_gene
ASSLMTGAVTDTQY	TRBV5-1	TRBJ2-3
ASSLNRGAYEQY	TRBV27	TRBJ2-7
ASSVRGISTDTQY	TRBV2	TRBJ2-3
ASKTDGTGLEETQY	TRBV2	TRBJ2-5
ASSETGEPYEQY	TRBV9	TRBJ2-7
ASNPGTNYGYT	TRBV6-5	TRBJ1-2
ASSEIPWRTGANVLT	TRBV6-1	TRBJ2-6
ASSLIARGTSGELF	TRBV5-6	TRBJ2-2
ASSSPAGFTDTQY	TRBV7-9	TRBJ2-3
ASSPESTGYQPQH	TRBV7-9	TRBJ1-5
ASSISEGQGIYEQY	TRBV19	TRBJ2-7
ASSSYRNTEAF	TRBV7-2	TRBJ1-1
ASNSPPGGTIY	TRBV9	TRBJ1-3
ASSLSVRGARETQY	TRBV27	TRBJ2-5
ASSLLTGGDTEAF	TRBV5-1	TRBJ1-1
ASSLRGTGRVEQY	TRBV7-8	TRBJ2-7
ASLRGRDNEQF	TRBV6-6	TRBJ2-1
ASSLPRQGAYQPQH	TRBV28	TRBJ1-5
ASSGPTGESYGYT	TRBV6-1	TRBJ1-2
ASSWTGGRETQY	TRBV5-1	TRBJ2-5
ASSLVGYRGGAEAF	TRBV7-8	TRBJ1-1
ASSGDREADSTQIYYEQY	TRBV10-1	-
ASSFGQSNQPQH	TRBV5-1	TRBJ1-5
ATLTSTGSYGYT	TRBV10-3	TRBJ1-2
ASSLAGSSVYGYT	TRBV19	TRBJ1-2
AISGTPTDTQY	TRBV10-3	TRBJ2-3
ASSLGTGWVDTEAF	TRBV28	TRBJ1-1
ASSPQRTGYEQY	TRBV28	TRBJ2-7
ASSIVAETEAF	TRBV19	TRBJ1-1
ASSPTGDSWVTEAF	TRBV9	TRBJ1-1
ASSIPTGAAQAF	TRBV19	TRBJ1-1
ASSQDRTGERNYGYT	TRBV4-3	TRBJ1-2
ASSLAPGGGERNEQF	TRBV5-1	TRBJ2-1
ASSLEQRNTEAF	TRBV28	TRBJ1-1
ASSQGRDYEQY	TRBV4-2	TRBJ2-7
ASSLQQGNNSPLH	TRBV5-1	TRBJ1-6
ASLESEFEAF	TRBV28	TRBJ1-1
ASSLPDRPRLK	TRBV28	TRBJ1-1
AWSDQKRTGGSQPQH	TRBV30	TRBJ1-5
ASRGGTSGSGEQY	TRBV2	TRBJ2-7
ASSISGLGARKGAQH	TRBV19	TRBJ1-5
ASSPAANYGYT	TRBV18	TRBJ1-2
ASSVVISGGATGELF	TRBV9	TRBJ2-2
AWSILGRNYGYT	TRBV30	TRBJ1-2